This TCR beta chain comes out of a study of control samples from healthy donors and cancer patients. V trimming: 4 bases; J trimming: 2 bases; junction bases outside the gene matches: 5. The CDR3 has 14 residues. CDR1 is SGHRS, CDR2 YFSETQ, per germline. Assay used: immunoSEQ multiplex PCR; TCRdb lists only in-frame clones, some missing. The table shows around 110,000 clones, with roughly nine tenths occurring only once. Sequenced input: PBMCs. V gene TRBV5-1 combines with J gene TRBJ1-1, with 7 bases identical to TRBD1. The TCR was taken from a woman in her fifties or sixties with colorectal cancer. For the CDR3, the DNA is TGCGCCAGCAGCCCGTGGGACAGCAACACTGAAGCTTTCTTT. Protein sequence: CASSPWDSNTEAFF. Full variable domain (outside the CDR3, taken from reference TRBV5-1 and TRBJ1-1): KAGVTQTPRYLIKTRGQQVTLSCSPISGHRSVSWYQQTPGQGLQFLFEYFSETQRNKGNFPGRFSGRQFSNSRSEMNVSTLELGDSALYLCASSPWDSNTEAFFGQGTRLTVV.